The T cell receptor beta chain described here comes from a study of OX40 agonist ivuxolimab in advanced cancers. The wider study: Treatment received earlier with anti-PD-1, anti-PD-L1 or anti-CTLA-4 agents was allowed, and around 40% had some.

Trimming took off 3 bases at V and 5 bases at J, with 18 bases between the two ends. The CDR3 totals 15 residues. Germline assignment: CDR1 GTSNPN and CDR2 SVGIG (reference sequence). The method was immunoSEQ multiplex PCR; TCRdb's version includes in-frame clones alone and lacks a portion of them. The sample lists about 48,000 clones, approximately 84% occurring once. This clone was found once. The specimen was CD4+ or CD8+ T cells sorted from blood, collected in a trial of the OX40 agonist ivuxolimab. The chain recombines TRBV30 with TRBJ2-3; perhaps TRBD2 as D (7 bases). This clonotype was obtained from an adult with an advanced solid tumor such as melanoma, head and neck, liver or kidney cancer. The CDR3 sequence is CAWRGPSGGIDTQYF. CDR3 nucleotide sequence: TGTGCCTGGAGGGGCCCTTCGGGGGGCATAGATACGCAGTATTTT.